Below are 14 T cell receptor beta chains sequenced from a single sample in a study of yellow fever vaccine responses in identical twins. TCRdb reanalysed the RT-PCR reads using MiXCR and keeps one entry per CDR3 protein. The data hold under 20,000 distinct CDR3 sequences, with approximately 60% observed a single time. Material: T cells from blood (PBMCs), unsorted or a sorted subset (not recorded which), obtained before or after yellow fever vaccination (not recorded which). These receptors all come from a woman aged 18-29 years who received the yellow fever vaccine.

This sequence joins TRBV7-6 and TRBJ1-3, with D perhaps matching TRBD1 (6 bases). Trimming left V 5 bases short and J 3 bases short, with 17 bases between. The CDR3 has 16 amino acids. The V gene's germline CDR1 is SGHVS and CDR2 FNYEAQ. CDR3 sequence: CASSPTWAGVGNTIYF. CDR3 nucleotide sequence: TGTGCCAGCAGCCCGACCTGGGCAGGGGTTGGAAACACCATATATTTT.

This clonotype appeared a few times. The gene calls are TRBV29-1 and TRBJ1-1, with D possibly being TRBD1 (5 bases). Trimming cost V 6 bases and J 1 base, with 12 bases left between them. CDR1 is SQVTM and CDR2 is ANQGSEA in the germline V gene. CDR3 length: 13 amino acids. The chain's CDR3 is CSVAGRSNTEAFF. The CDR3 DNA is TGCAGCGTGGCGGGACGGTCGAACACTGAAGCTTTCTTT.

This clonotype came up once. This chain links TRBV4-2 with TRBJ2-1; 10 nucleotides line up with TRBD2. V gave up 1 base and J gave up 8 bases; unmatched junction bases: 8. CDR3 length: 16 residues. The germline V gene has CDR1 LGHNA and CDR2 YNFKEQ. The DNA for the CDR3 is TGTGCCAGCAGCCAAGTAGGTCTAGCGGGAGACGATGAGCAGTTCTTC. The encoded protein is CASSQVGLAGDDEQFF.

There are a few counts of this clonotype. The chain uses TRBV29-1 and TRBJ2-6, with D possibly being TRBD1 (5 bases). The germline V gene has CDR1 SQVTM and CDR2 ANQGSEA. V dropped 4 bases and J dropped 2 bases, with 6 bases sitting between them. The CDR3 consists of 13 residues. In DNA, the CDR3 is TGCAGCGTTGTAGGGGCTGGGGCCAACGTCCTGACTTTC. Translated, it gives CSVVGAGANVLTF.

The V call is TRBV7-3, the J call TRBJ1-3; D not certain. The germline V and J ends were trimmed by 5 bases and 10 bases, with 18 bases remaining between them. There are 14 residues in the CDR3. CDR1 and CDR2 (germline): SGHTA, FQGTGA. CDR3 DNA sequence: TGTGCCAGCAGCCCGGATGCCGTAGGATCGACCATATATTTT. It specifies CASSPDAVGSTIYF.

With regard to this clonotype: Relative to the germline gene, one junction end is altered; a read error may explain this. CDR3 sequence reads: CASSYDSGIPYEQYF. CDR3 coding DNA: TGCGCCAGCAGCTACGATAGCGGGATCCCCTACGAGCAGTACTTC. The chain uses TRBV7-2 and TRBJ2-7; 8 bases fit TRBD2. The CDR3 length is 15 residues. Germline values: CDR1 SGHTA, CDR2 FQGNSA.

This rearrangement joins TRBV5-1 to TRBJ2-7, with 7 bases aligning to TRBD1. V shed 3 bases and J 3 bases; nucleotides not matched to a gene: 9. The germline V gene has CDR1 SGHRS and CDR2 YFSETQ. The CDR3 is 15 amino acids. CDR3 in amino acids: CASSSKTGTVYEQYF. The CDR3 DNA is TGCGCCAGCAGCTCGAAAACCGGGACAGTCTACGAGCAGTACTTC.

The V call is TRBV7-9, the J call TRBJ2-1; a possible D gene is TRBD2 (6 bases). The CDR3 runs to 15 residues. Germline V gene sequence: CDR1 SEHNR, CDR2 FQNEAQ (reference sequence). The V and J ends lost 5 bases and 1 base respectively, with 12 bases between them. In DNA, the CDR3 is TGTGCCAGCAGCAGTAGCGGCCAATCCTACAATGAGCAGTTCTTC. Translated, it gives CASSSSGQSYNEQFF.

The chain joins TRBV18 to TRBJ2-7, with 7 bases identical to TRBD1. Germline values: CDR1 KGHSH, CDR2 LQKENI. Trimming cost V 1 base and J 0 bases; bases outside gene matches: 6. CDR3 size: 16 residues. The CDR3 is CASSPRGTETSYEQYF. In DNA, the CDR3 is TGTGCCAGCTCACCACGTGGGACAGAAACCTCCTACGAGCAGTACTTC.

This clonotype has just one count. The chain joins TRBV20-1 to TRBJ2-1, with TRBD1 as a possible D gene (5 bases). The CDR3 loop spans 14 amino acids. The V end was cut by 1 base, the J end by 0 bases, with 7 bases between. Germline CDR1 reads DFQATT; CDR2 reads SNEGSKA (reference sequence). The CDR3 loop is CSARGGPSYNEQFF. The CDR3 DNA sequence: TGCAGTGCTAGAGGGGGCCCCTCCTACAATGAGCAGTTCTTC.

The CDR3 protein is CSVEWAGQETQYF. In DNA form, the CDR3 reads TGCAGCGTTGAATGGGCAGGGCAAGAGACCCAGTACTTC. The rearrangement joins TRBV29-1 to TRBJ2-5, with D possibly matching TRBD1 (5 bases). Looked up from germline, CDR1 is SQVTM and CDR2 is ANQGSEA. V was clipped by 2 bases and J by 2 bases, with 9 bases between them. This CDR3 has 13 amino acids.

This clonotype was picked up a small number of times. The chain links TRBV2 to TRBJ2-1; 12 bases are shared with TRBD2. The CDR3 has 15 residues. Germline loops: CDR1 SNHLY, CDR2 FYNNEI. The V and J ends lost 1 base and 5 bases, in that order; junction bases with no gene match: 0. CDR3 DNA: TGTGCCAGCAGTGAAGGGACTAGCGGGAACAATGAGCAGTTCTTC. Amino acids: CASSEGTSGNNEQFF.

V usage is TRBV3-1 and J usage is TRBJ1-3; D is uncertain. Trimming pared 0 bases from V and 0 bases from J, leaving 6 bases between. Germline CDR1 LGHDT, CDR2 YNNKEL (reference sequence). This CDR3 has 15 residues. Written as DNA, the CDR3 is TGTGCCAGCAGCCAAGAACGGAACTCTGGAAACACCATATATTTT. It yields the protein CASSQERNSGNTIYF. The full variable domain, its missing parts supplied by reference TRBV3-1 and TRBJ1-3, is DTAVSQTPKYLVTQMGNDKSIKCEQNLGHDTMYWYKQDSKKFLKIMFSYNNKELIINETVPNRFSPKSPDKAHLNLHINSLELGDSAVYFCASSQERNSGNTIYFGEGSWLTVV.

The rearrangement links TRBV29-1 to TRBJ2-1; D is uncertain. The CDR3 consists of 11 residues. V was shortened by 4 bases and J by 5 bases, with 6 bases between the two germline ends. The germline V gene encodes CDR1 SQVTM and CDR2 ANQGSEA. CDR3 loop: CSVGGHNEQFF. CDR3 nucleotides: TGCAGCGTTGGAGGACACAATGAGCAGTTCTTC.